This record covers a single T cell receptor (beta chain). Its target is unknown. V lost 1 base and J 4 bases, leaving 10 bases between the germline ends. This CDR3 is 14 amino acids long. Per the germline V gene, CDR1 is LNHDA and CDR2 is SQIVND (reference sequence). These data originate in a study of cytomegalovirus exposure and HLA in healthy donors. Study-wide background: The early release's HLA-typed donors yielded approximately 82 million unique TCRs.

Notes on the study in general: Sequencing artifact likely explains a cluster of highly shared sequence variants.

This PCR relied on a set of 60 Vbeta primers and 13 Jbeta primers. Assay used: immunoSEQ multiplex PCR; TCRdb lists only in-frame clones, some missing. The data show some 150,000 clones, roughly 80% seen once. The receptor was derived from a woman aged 45-59 years in good health and CMV-seropositive. Sequenced: PBMCs. The J gene is TRBJ1-1, the V gene TRBV19, with D perhaps matching TRBD1 (5 bases). The CDR3 loop reads CASSIAQGRTEAFF. For the CDR3, the DNA is TGTGCCAGTAGTATAGCCCAGGGCCGCACTGAAGCTTTCTTT.